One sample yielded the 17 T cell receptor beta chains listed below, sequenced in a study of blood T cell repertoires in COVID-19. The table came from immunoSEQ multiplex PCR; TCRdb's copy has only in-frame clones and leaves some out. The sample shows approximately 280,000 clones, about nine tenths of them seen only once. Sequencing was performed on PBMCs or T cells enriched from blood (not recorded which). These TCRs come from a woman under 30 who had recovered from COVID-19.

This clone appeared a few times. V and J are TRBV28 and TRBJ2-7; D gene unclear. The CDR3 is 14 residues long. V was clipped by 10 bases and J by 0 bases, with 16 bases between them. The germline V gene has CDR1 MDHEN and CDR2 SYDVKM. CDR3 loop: CATRVEESSYEQYF. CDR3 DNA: TGTGCCACCCGAGTAGAGGAGAGCTCCTACGAGCAGTACTTC.

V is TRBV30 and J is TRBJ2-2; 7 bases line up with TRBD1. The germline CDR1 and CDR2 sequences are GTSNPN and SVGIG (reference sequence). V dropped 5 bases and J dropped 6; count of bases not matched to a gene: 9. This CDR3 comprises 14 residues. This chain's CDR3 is CAWDATGAAGELFF. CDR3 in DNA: TGTGCCTGGGATGCTACAGGGGCAGCCGGGGAGCTGTTTTTT.

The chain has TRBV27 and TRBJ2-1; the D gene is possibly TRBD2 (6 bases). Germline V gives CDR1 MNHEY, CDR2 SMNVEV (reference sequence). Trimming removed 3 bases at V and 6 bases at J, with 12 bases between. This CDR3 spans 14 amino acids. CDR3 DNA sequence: TGTGCCAGCAGTTTCAGGGACTTCGGCAATGAGCAGTTCTTC. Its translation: CASSFRDFGNEQFF.

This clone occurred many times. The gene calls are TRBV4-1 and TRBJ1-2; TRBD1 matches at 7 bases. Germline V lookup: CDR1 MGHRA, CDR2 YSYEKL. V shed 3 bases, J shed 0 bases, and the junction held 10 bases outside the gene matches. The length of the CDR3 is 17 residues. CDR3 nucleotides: TGCGCCAGCAGCCAGGAAACATCGACAGGGCCTAACTATGGCTACACCTTC. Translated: CASSQETSTGPNYGYTF.

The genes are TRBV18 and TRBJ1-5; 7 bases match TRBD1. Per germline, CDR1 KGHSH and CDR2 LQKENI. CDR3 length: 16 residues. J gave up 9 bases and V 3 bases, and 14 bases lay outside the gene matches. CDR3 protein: CASSPGSDRVQRPQHF. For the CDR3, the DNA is TGTGCCAGCTCACCGGGATCAGACAGGGTGCAGCGGCCCCAGCATTTT.

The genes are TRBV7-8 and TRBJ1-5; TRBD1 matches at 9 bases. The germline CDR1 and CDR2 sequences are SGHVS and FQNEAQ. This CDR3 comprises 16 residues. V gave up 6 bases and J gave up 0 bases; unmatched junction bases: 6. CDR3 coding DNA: TGTGCCAGCAGACCCGGGACAGGGAATAGCAATCAGCCCCAGCATTTT. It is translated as CASRPGTGNSNQPQHF.

The DNA for the CDR3 is TGCGCCAGCAGCTTGGTATATAGTCTGAGATCGGATTCACCCCTCCACTTT. Residues: CASSLVYSLRSDSPLHF. The chain employs TRBV5-1 and TRBJ1-6; D call uncertain. Trimming cost V 0 bases and J 8 bases, with 18 bases left between them. Germline assignment: CDR1 SGHRS and CDR2 YFSETQ. This CDR3 has 17 amino acids.

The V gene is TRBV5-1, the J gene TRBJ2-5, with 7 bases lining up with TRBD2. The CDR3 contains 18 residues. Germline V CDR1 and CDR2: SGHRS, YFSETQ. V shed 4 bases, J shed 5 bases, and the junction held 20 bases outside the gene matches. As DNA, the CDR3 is TGCGCCAGCAGCGACAGACTGGCGGGAGCTCTTACAAGGGAGACCCAGTACTTC. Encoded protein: CASSDRLAGALTRETQYF.

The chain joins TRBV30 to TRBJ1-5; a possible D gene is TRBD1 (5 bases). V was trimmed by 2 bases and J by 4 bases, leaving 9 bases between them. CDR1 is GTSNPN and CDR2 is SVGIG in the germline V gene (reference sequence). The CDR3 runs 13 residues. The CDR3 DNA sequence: TGTGCCTGGAGTAACGGGGGAAATCAGCCCCAGCATTTT. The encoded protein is CAWSNGGNQPQHF.

CDR3: CASSFASGNTGELFF. CDR3 DNA sequence: TGTGCCAGCAGTTTTGCTAGCGGCAACACCGGGGAGCTGTTTTTT. The chain carries TRBV28 and TRBJ2-2; 7 bases match TRBD2. The CDR3 is 15 residues long. Losses at the gene ends were 3 bases for V and 2 bases for J; bases not matched to a gene: 3. Germline lookup yields CDR1 MDHEN and CDR2 SYDVKM.

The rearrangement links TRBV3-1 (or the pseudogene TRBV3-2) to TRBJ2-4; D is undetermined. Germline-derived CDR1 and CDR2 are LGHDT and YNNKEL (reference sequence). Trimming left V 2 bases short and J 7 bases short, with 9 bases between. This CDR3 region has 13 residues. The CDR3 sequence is CASSQSYRNIQYF. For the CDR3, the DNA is TGTGCCAGCAGCCAATCGTATCGGAACATTCAGTACTTC.

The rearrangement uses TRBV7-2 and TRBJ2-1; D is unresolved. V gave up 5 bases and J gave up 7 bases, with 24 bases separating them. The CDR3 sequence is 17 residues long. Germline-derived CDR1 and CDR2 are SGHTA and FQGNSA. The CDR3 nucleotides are TGTGCCAGCAGCCCCCGTTCTACGTCCGGAGCCCTAAATGAGCAGTTCTTC. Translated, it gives CASSPRSTSGALNEQFF.

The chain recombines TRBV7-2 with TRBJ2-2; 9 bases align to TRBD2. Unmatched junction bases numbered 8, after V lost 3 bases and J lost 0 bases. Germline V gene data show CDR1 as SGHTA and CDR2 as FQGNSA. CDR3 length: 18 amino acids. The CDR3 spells CASSFARAGGPNTGELFF. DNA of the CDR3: TGTGCCAGCAGCTTTGCCAGAGCGGGGGGCCCGAACACCGGGGAGCTGTTTTTT.

CDR3 in DNA: TGTGCCAGCAGTTTATCCGGGAATCAGCCCCAGCATTTT. Encoded protein: CASSLSGNQPQHF. The chain is built from TRBV27 and TRBJ1-5; D is ambiguous. This CDR3 spans 13 amino acids. With 0 bases removed from V and 4 bases from J, the gap between germline ends came to 4 bases. The germline CDR1 and CDR2 sequences are MNHEY and SMNVEV (reference sequence).

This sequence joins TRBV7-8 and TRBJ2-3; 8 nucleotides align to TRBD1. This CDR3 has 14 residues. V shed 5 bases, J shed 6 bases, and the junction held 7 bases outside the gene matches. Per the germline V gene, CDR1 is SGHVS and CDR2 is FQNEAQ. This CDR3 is CASSLRQGLDTQYF. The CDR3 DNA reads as TGTGCCAGCAGCCTAAGACAGGGGCTGGATACGCAGTATTTT.

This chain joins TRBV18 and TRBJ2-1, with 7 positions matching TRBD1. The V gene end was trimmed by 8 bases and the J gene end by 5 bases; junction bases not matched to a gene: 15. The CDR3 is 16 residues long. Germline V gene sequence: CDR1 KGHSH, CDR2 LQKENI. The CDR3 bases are TGTGCCAGCCTCCTTTCCGGGACAGCGTTGAACAATGAGCAGTTCTTC. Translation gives CASLLSGTALNNEQFF. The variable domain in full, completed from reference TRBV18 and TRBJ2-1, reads NAGVMQNPRHLVRRRGQEARLRCSPMKGHSHVYWYRQLPEEGLKFMVYLQKENIIDESGMPKERFSAEFPKEGPSILRIQQVVRGDSAAYFCASLLSGTALNNEQFFGPGTRLTVL.

DNA for the CDR3: TGTGCCACCTCCTTAGGGCAGGGGGCGTACGAGCAGTACTTC. It translates to CATSLGQGAYEQYF. The chain is built from TRBV2 and TRBJ2-7; 8 bases map to TRBD1. CDR1 is SNHLY, CDR2 FYNNEI, per germline. The CDR3 contains 14 residues. V dropped 10 bases and J dropped 4; count of bases not matched to a gene: 12. The whole variable domain, remainder taken from reference TRBV2 and TRBJ2-7, is EPEVTQTPSHQVTQMGQEVILRCVPISNHLYFYWYRQILGQKVEFLVSFYNNEISEKSEIFDDQFSVERPDGSNFTLKIRSTKLEDSAMYFCATSLGQGAYEQYFGPGTRLTVT.